In its sample, the clone carrying this TCR beta chain was seen a few times. The antigen is unknown. CDR3 length equals 14 residues. Germline V gives CDR1 KGHSH, CDR2 LQKENI. Trimming pared 5 bases from V and 2 bases from J, leaving 7 bases between. Patients aged 18 to 65 had newly diagnosed hyperthyroidism of under 2 months' duration. Investigators excluded patients with uncontrolled infection, other autoimmune disease, pregnancy or lactation. This sample is part of a study of T cells in Graves' hyperthyroidism and ophthalmopathy. TCR beta CDR3 regions were amplified from RNA. TCR CDR3 underwent first-round RT-PCR with the HTBI primer set. TCRdb passed the multiplex PCR reads through MiXCR, listing each CDR3 protein once. The table records hundreds of thousands of distinct CDR3 sequences, approximately 15% of them present only once. Notes on the study in general: Progression to ophthalmopathy was predicted a median of about six months early.

The sequenced sample consisted of blood. This TCR derives from a woman aged 30 to 39 with Graves' hyperthyroidism. The chain couples TRBV18 to TRBJ2-6; D gene ambiguous. The CDR3 sequence is CASSTEAGANVLTF. The CDR3 DNA follows: TGTGCCAGCTCAACCGAAGCTGGGGCCAACGTCCTGACTTTC.